This TCR beta chain was sequenced during a study of CD8 T cells in Susac syndrome. RNA in amounts of roughly 0.5 to 1 ug was reverse transcribed with random hexamers. TCRdb reprocessed the immunoSEQ multiplex PCR reads via MiXCR and lists one record per CDR3 protein. The repertoire holds tens of thousands of distinct CDR3 sequences, over 90% seen once, with 0.3% in the top ten. In germline, CDR1 is MDHEN, CDR2 SYDVKM. V dropped 1 base and J dropped 7 bases, with 8 bases sitting between them. This CDR3 contains 12 residues. This receptor was obtained from a human donor with Susac syndrome. This sequence joins TRBV28 and TRBJ2-7; D gene unclear. Sequenced sample: CD4+ T cells from PBMCs. This chain's CDR3 is CASSLFPLEQYF. The CDR3 DNA follows: TGTGCCAGCAGTTTATTTCCTTTGGAGCAGTACTTC.